This T cell receptor beta chain is from a study of type 1 regulatory T cells. The overall study: An in vitro protocol generated T-allo10, a Tr1-enriched, alloantigen-specific CD4 T cell product.

This clonotype turned up a few times. Its antigen is undetermined. Because the CDR3's place on the DNA is in doubt, the DNA is left out and the CDR3 is given as listed by TCRdb. Using its own MiXCR run on the reads, TCRdb lists one record per CDR3 protein. Of some 25,000 distinct CDR3 sequences in the sample, about two thirds are singletons; the top ten hold about 14%. CDR1 and CDR2 from the germline V gene are LGHNA and YNFKEQ. The CDR3 is 19 residues long, counting both termini. The sample comprised cultured T cells, either the whole culture or a sorted T cell fraction (not recorded which). Subset: Tr1-enriched cell product generated in vitro against host alloantigens. The source is a human donor in good health. The chain couples TRBV4-2 to TRBJ2-2; TRBD2 reflects the table's D call only, with no check against the DNA. The chain's CDR3 is CASSRGQLAGGRRAGELFF.